This section outlines one T cell receptor (beta chain) sequence together with its context. Its antigen is undetermined. This sample is drawn from a study of shared clonotypes between healthy human individuals. Profiling relied on immunoSEQ multiplex PCR, and the TCRdb table lists in-frame clones only, not all of them. Of 2 million or so clones detected, around 96% appear once; the ten largest clones hold about 1.1%. Study outcomes and limitations: Some naive CD4 clonotypes, 4% to 6%, turned up in common across a handful of donors.

Looked up from germline, CDR1 is MNHEY and CDR2 is SMNVEV (reference sequence). The ends were cut back, 5 bases at V and 3 bases at J, with 11 bases in the middle. There are 13 residues in the CDR3. CD45RO negativity and positive selection for CCR7 defined naive CD8 cells, a population that excluded terminally differentiated effector memory CD45RA+ cells. The clonotype originates from a young man in good health. The sample taken for sequencing was naive CD8+ T cells sorted from blood. The V and J genes are TRBV27 and TRBJ2-7, with no clear D. The CDR3 loop is CASSPLGHYEQYF. In DNA form, the CDR3 reads TGTGCCAGCAGTCCCCTAGGGCACTACGAGCAGTACTTC.